This passage covers 18 T cell receptor beta chains from one sample sequenced in a study of spatial heterogeneity in lung cancer. TCRdb used MiXCR to reprocess the 5' RACE reads, holding one entry per CDR3 protein. This sample yields 8,800 or so distinct CDR3 sequences, of which over 3% are seen a single time; 15% to 20% belongs to the top ten. The time point was: blood taken at disease recurrence. The input material, whole RNA from tumor, nontumor lung or frozen PBMC, was sequenced unsorted. The sequenced sample was PBMCs, obtained at recurrence. These receptors all come from a female donor with early-stage non-small cell lung cancer.

This clonotype has at least ten counts. This beta chain is an off-target read within a library intended for alpha chains, so its frequency means little. The chain couples TRBV29-1 to TRBJ1-3, with TRBD1 matching over 12 bases. Germline V gene sequence: CDR1 SQVTM, CDR2 ANQGSEA. CDR3 length: 17 amino acids. V trimming: 7 bases; J trimming: 0 bases; junction bases outside the gene matches: 10. This CDR3 is CSARDRGPPSSGNTIYF. The CDR3, as DNA: TGCAGCGCAAGGGACAGGGGGCCTCCGAGCTCTGGAAACACCATATATTTT.

By share, this clonotype counts as medium-sized (0.01 to 0.1%). This beta chain is an unintended read in a library built for alpha chains; its size means little. This rearrangement joins TRBV2 to TRBJ1-1; TRBD1 aligns across 7 bases. This CDR3 contains 15 residues. V lost 4 bases and J lost 1; bases outside the gene matches: 6. From germline, CDR1 is SNHLY and CDR2 FYNNEI. For the CDR3, the DNA is TGTGCCAGCAGTGGCCGCCGACAGGGGAACACTGAAGCTTTCTTT. Residues: CASSGRRQGNTEAFF.

This clonotype showed up many times. This beta chain came through as a stray read in a library set up for alpha chains, and its size says little. The chain uses TRBV5-1 and TRBJ1-6, with D possibly TRBD1 on 6 matching bases. Germline-derived CDR1 and CDR2 are SGHRS and YFSETQ. The CDR3 sequence is 15 residues long. The V end was cut by 3 bases, the J end by 5 bases, with 12 bases between. Here the CDR3 reads CASSSTDRNNSPLHF. In DNA form, the CDR3 reads TGCGCCAGCAGCTCTACGGACAGAAATAATTCACCCCTCCACTTT. The entire variable domain, with the rest obtained from reference TRBV5-1 and TRBJ1-6, is as follows: KAGVTQTPRYLIKTRGQQVTLSCSPISGHRSVSWYQQTPGQGLQFLFEYFSETQRNKGNFPGRFSGRQFSNSRSEMNVSTLELGDSALYLCASSSTDRNNSPLHFGNGTRLTVT.

At least ten counts were recorded for this clonotype. The library was prepared for alpha chains; this beta chain is a stray read, so its frequency means little. This chain joins TRBV5-1 and TRBJ1-4; D might be TRBD1 (6 bases). The germline V gene has CDR1 SGHRS and CDR2 YFSETQ. Trimming removed 4 bases at V and 3 bases at J, with 13 bases between. The CDR3 extends over 15 amino acids. CDR3 region: CASSNHGTPNEKLFF. CDR3 DNA: TGCGCCAGCAGCAATCACGGGACACCTAATGAAAAACTGTTTTTT.

This clonotype was found many times. This beta chain slipped into a library made for alpha chains as a stray read, so its size is not meaningful. The J gene is TRBJ2-6, the V gene TRBV9; no definite D call. The CDR3 length is 16 residues. CDR1 is SGDLS, CDR2 YYNGEE, per germline. The V end lost 4 bases, the J end lost 2 bases, and 13 bases lay between the germline ends. The CDR3, as DNA: TGTGCCAGCAGCCTCCCGGTACACACTGGGGCCAACGTCCTGACTTTC. It specifies CASSLPVHTGANVLTF. Variable domain in full (rest from reference TRBV9 and TRBJ2-6): DSGVTQTPKHLITATGQRVTLRCSPRSGDLSVYWYQQSLDQGLQFLIQYYNGEERAKGNILERFSAQQFPDLHSELNLSSLELGDSALYFCASSLPVHTGANVLTFGAGSRLTVL.

This clonotype was recorded at least ten times. Within a library made for alpha chains, this beta chain is off target, and its count is uninformative. This chain uses TRBV2 with TRBJ2-1; D gene ambiguous. This CDR3 comprises 13 residues. Germline V gene lookup returns CDR1 SNHLY and CDR2 FYNNEI. The V end lost 3 bases, the J end lost 9 bases, and 12 bases lay between the germline ends. CDR3 protein: CASSENPNTEQFF. The DNA for the CDR3 is TGTGCCAGCAGTGAGAACCCCAATACTGAGCAGTTCTTC.

This clonotype was detected ten times or more. This beta chain lies outside the target of a library built for alpha chains; its clone size means little. The chain couples TRBV6-1 to TRBJ2-3; D is unresolved. CDR1 is MNHNS, CDR2 SASEGT, per germline. The CDR3 length is 15 residues. V was trimmed by 0 bases and J by 6 bases, leaving 13 bases between them. In nucleotides, the CDR3 is TGTGCCAGCAGTGAAGCCCCAGGATTCTGGGATACGCAGTATTTT. It translates to CASSEAPGFWDTQYF.

In its sample, this clonotype was seen many times. A library prepared for alpha chains yielded this beta chain as an off-target read; its size is of little meaning. The CDR3 DNA reads TGCGCCAGCAGCTTGGCCTCCGCAGGGGACGAGCAGTACTTC. Translating gives CASSLASAGDEQYF. V gene TRBV5-1 combines with J gene TRBJ2-7; D is perhaps TRBD1 (6 bases). The length of the CDR3 is 14 residues. Trimming cost V 0 bases and J 5 bases, with 12 bases left between them. CDR1 is SGHRS and CDR2 is YFSETQ in the germline V gene.

This clonotype was observed at least ten times. Since it is a stray read in a library aimed at alpha chains, this beta chain has a size that is not meaningful. The chain couples TRBV6-2 or TRBV6-3 to TRBJ2-5, with a weak D call TRBD2 (5 bases). From germline, CDR1 is MNHEY and CDR2 SVGEGT. CDR3 length: 14 residues. Trimming pared 6 bases from V and 2 bases from J, leaving 13 bases between. CDR3 coding DNA: TGTGCCAGCAGGACGCGGCCGGGGCAAGAGACCCAGTACTTC. This translates into CASRTRPGQETQYF.

This clonotype has at least ten counts. A library made for alpha chains picked up this beta chain off target, so its size means little. The chain is built from TRBV6-1 and TRBJ1-5; TRBD1 matches 9 bases. The CDR3 runs 14 residues. V lost 6 bases to trimming and J lost 6 bases; unmatched junction nucleotides: 6. Germline V gene data show CDR1 as MNHNS and CDR2 as SASEGT. DNA of the CDR3: TGTGCCAGCAGCGAACAGGGGGCGGGTCAGCCCCAGCATTTT. Protein: CASSEQGAGQPQHF.

This clonotype was found many times. Being off target in a library aimed at alpha chains, this beta chain has a size of little meaning. This chain connects TRBV7-9 to TRBJ2-7; D unresolved. The CDR3 spans 16 residues. Germline CDR1 and CDR2: SEHNR and FQNEAQ (reference sequence). Deletions cut 0 bases from V and 1 base from J, with 13 bases between. The CDR3 sequence: CASSLAASKDSYEQYF. DNA for the CDR3: TGTGCCAGCAGCTTAGCGGCCTCCAAGGATTCCTACGAGCAGTACTTC. Together with reference TRBV7-9 and TRBJ2-7, the CDR3 gives the full variable domain: DTGVSQNPRHKITKRGQNVTFRCDPISEHNRLYWYRQTLGQGPEFLTYFQNEAQLEKSRLLSDRFSAERPKGSFSTLEIQRTEQGDSAMYLCASSLAASKDSYEQYFGPGTRLTVT.

As concerns this clonotype: The library was prepared for alpha chains; this beta chain is a stray read, so its frequency means little. The genes are TRBV28 and TRBJ1-2; D is ambiguous. V gave up 3 bases and J gave up 8 bases, with 13 bases separating them. Germline loops: CDR1 MDHEN, CDR2 SYDVKM. This CDR3 region has 13 residues. The CDR3 reads CASSFAGGRGYTF. CDR3 DNA sequence: TGTGCCAGCAGTTTTGCCGGAGGGCGAGGCTACACCTTC.

There are many counts of this clonotype. Because the library targeted alpha chains, this beta chain is an off-target read whose size means little. The chain recombines TRBV2 with TRBJ2-1, with D possibly being TRBD2 (5 bases). The CDR3 spans 11 residues. With 4 bases removed from V and 15 bases from J, the gap between germline ends came to 13 bases. The germline CDR1 and CDR2 sequences are SNHLY and FYNNEI. CDR3 nucleotide sequence: TGTGCCAGCAGTGTGGGAGACCTGACGTTCTTC. The encoded protein is CASSVGDLTFF.

This clonotype came up many times. This beta chain is a stray sequence in a library constructed for alpha chains; its clone size is not meaningful. V gene TRBV20-1 combines with J gene TRBJ2-1; 10 bases align to TRBD2. The CDR3 contains 16 residues. The V segment lost 0 bases and the J segment 0 bases; nucleotides outside the gene matches: 2. Germline values: CDR1 DFQATT, CDR2 SNEGSKA (reference sequence). The CDR3 spells CSARDASGGSYNEQFF. In DNA, the CDR3 is TGCAGTGCTAGAGACGCTAGCGGGGGCTCCTACAATGAGCAGTTCTTC.

This clonotype was recorded many times. This beta chain came through as a stray read in a library set up for alpha chains, and its size says little. This chain links TRBV18 with TRBJ2-2, with D possibly TRBD1 on 6 matching bases. The CDR3 is 16 residues long. The germline gives CDR1 KGHSH, CDR2 LQKENI. V lost 5 bases to trimming and J lost 4 bases, with 17 bases between them. The CDR3 DNA follows: TGTGCCAGCTCATCGCAGCCGGGACAAAGCACCGGGGAGCTGTTTTTT. Residues: CASSSQPGQSTGELFF.

This clonotype has at least ten counts. As an off-target read in a library built for alpha chains, this beta chain has a frequency of little significance. V is TRBV29-1 and J is TRBJ2-3; no reliable D call. The V gene's germline CDR1 is SQVTM and CDR2 ANQGSEA. This CDR3 has 14 amino acids. Trimming cost V 8 bases and J 2 bases, with 17 bases left between them. The CDR3 loop reads CSSTRSTTTDTQYF. CDR3 coding DNA: TGCAGCTCAACGAGGAGTACCACCACAGATACGCAGTATTTT.

In its sample, this clonotype ranks as medium-sized. This beta chain is a stray read from a library made for alpha chains; its abundance is not meaningful. The chain has TRBV2 and TRBJ2-2; TRBD1 matches at 9 bases. The CDR3 loop spans 15 amino acids. CDR1 is SNHLY, CDR2 FYNNEI, per germline. The J segment lost 4 bases and the V segment lost 6 bases, leaving 6 bases of the junction unmatched. This CDR3 is CASRTTGGSTGELFF. As DNA, the CDR3 is TGTGCCAGCAGGACGACAGGGGGTAGCACCGGGGAGCTGTTTTTT.

This clonotype was seen repeatedly, ten times or more. Because the library targeted alpha chains, this beta chain is an off-target read whose size means little. The chain is built from TRBV2 and TRBJ2-2; D gene ambiguous. Germline CDR1 and CDR2: SNHLY and FYNNEI. The CDR3 is 13 amino acids. Trimming took off 7 bases at V and 6 bases at J, with 12 bases between the two ends. The CDR3 nucleotides read TGTGCCAGCAATTCGTACGAGGCCGGGGAGCTGTTTTTT. Protein product: CASNSYEAGELFF.